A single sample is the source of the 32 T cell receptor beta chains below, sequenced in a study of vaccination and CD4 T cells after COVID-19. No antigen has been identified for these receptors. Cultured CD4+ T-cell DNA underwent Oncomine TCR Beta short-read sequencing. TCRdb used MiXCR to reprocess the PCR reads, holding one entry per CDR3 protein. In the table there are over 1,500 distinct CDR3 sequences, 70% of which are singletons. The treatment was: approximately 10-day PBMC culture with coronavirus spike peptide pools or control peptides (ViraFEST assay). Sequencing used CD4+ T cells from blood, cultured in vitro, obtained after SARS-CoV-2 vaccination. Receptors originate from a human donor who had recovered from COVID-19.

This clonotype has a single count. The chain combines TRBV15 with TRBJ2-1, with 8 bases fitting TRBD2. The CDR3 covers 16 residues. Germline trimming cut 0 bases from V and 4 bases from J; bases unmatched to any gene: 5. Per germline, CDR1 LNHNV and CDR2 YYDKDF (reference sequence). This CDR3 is CATSREAGGDYNEQFF. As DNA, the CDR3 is TGTGCCACCAGCAGAGAGGCGGGGGGAGATTACAATGAGCAGTTCTTC.

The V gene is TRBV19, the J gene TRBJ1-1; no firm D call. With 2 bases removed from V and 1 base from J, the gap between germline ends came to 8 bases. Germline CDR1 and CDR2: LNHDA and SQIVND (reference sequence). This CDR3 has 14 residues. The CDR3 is CASSIQYGNTEAFF. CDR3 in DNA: TGTGCCAGTAGTATACAATATGGGAACACTGAAGCTTTCTTT.

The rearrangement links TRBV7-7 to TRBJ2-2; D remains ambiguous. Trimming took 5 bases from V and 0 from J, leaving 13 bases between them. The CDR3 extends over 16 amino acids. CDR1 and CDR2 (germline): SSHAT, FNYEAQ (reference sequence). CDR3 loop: CASSPSRAPNTGELFF. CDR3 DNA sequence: TGTGCCAGCAGCCCGAGCCGGGCGCCGAACACCGGGGAGCTGTTTTTT. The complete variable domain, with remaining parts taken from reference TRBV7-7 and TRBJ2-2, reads GAGVSQSPRYKVTKRGQDVTLRCDPISSHATLYWYQQALGQGPEFLTYFNYEAQPDKSGLPSDRFSAERPEGSISTLTIQRTEQRDSAMYRCASSPSRAPNTGELFFGEGSRLTVL.

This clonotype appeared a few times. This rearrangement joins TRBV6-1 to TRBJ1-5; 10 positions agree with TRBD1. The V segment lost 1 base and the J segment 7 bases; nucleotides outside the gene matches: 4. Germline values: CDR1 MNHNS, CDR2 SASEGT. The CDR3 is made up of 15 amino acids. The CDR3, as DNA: TGTGCCAGCAGTGAAGAGACAGGGGGCAGACAGCCCCAGCATTTT. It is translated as CASSEETGGRQPQHF.

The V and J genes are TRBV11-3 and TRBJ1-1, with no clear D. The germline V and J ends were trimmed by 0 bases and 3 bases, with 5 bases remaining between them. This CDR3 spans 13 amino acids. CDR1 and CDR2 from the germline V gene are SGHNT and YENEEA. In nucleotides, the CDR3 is TGTGCCAGCAGCTTAGACGGAGACACTGAAGCTTTCTTT. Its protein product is CASSLDGDTEAFF.

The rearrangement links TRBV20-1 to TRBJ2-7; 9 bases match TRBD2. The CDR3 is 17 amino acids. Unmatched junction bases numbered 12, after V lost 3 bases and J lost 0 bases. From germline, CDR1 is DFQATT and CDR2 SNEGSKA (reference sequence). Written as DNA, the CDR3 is TGCAGTGCTAGGGGACTAGCTAGCGGGGTTGGCTCCTACGAGCAGTACTTC. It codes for CSARGLASGVGSYEQYF.

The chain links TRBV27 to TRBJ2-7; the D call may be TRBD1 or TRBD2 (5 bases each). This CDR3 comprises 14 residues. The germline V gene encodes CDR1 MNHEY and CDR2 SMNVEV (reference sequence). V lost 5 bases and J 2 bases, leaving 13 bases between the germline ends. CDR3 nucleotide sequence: TGTGCCAGCAGTCCCTGGGACCGCCCCTACGAGCAGTACTTC. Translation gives CASSPWDRPYEQYF.

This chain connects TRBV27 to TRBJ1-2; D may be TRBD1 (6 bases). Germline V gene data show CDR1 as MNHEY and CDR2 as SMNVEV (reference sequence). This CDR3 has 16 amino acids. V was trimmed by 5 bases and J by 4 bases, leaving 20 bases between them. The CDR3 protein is CASSGTKAAKFYGYTF. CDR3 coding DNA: TGTGCCAGCAGTGGGACAAAGGCAGCCAAGTTCTATGGCTACACCTTC.

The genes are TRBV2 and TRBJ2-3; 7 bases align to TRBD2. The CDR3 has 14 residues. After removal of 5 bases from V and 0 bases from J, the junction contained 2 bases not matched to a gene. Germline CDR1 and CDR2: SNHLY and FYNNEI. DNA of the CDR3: TGTGCCAGCAGTTTTAGCGGGAGCACAGATACGCAGTATTTT. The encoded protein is CASSFSGSTDTQYF. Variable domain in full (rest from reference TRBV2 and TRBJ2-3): EPEVTQTPSHQVTQMGQEVILRCVPISNHLYFYWYRQILGQKVEFLVSFYNNEISEKSEIFDDQFSVERPDGSNFTLKIRSTKLEDSAMYFCASSFSGSTDTQYFGPGTRLTVL.

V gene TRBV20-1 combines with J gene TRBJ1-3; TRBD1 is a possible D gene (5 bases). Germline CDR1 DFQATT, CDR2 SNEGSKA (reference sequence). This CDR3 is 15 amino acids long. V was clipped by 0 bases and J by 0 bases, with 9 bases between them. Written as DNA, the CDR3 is TGCAGTGCTAGAGACGGGACCTACTCTGGAAACACCATATATTTT. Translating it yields CSARDGTYSGNTIYF.

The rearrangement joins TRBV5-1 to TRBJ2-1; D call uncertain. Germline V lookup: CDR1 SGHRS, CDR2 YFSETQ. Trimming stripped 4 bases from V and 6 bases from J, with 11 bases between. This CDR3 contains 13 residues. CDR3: CASSLDLGNEQFF. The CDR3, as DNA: TGCGCCAGCAGCCTAGACCTGGGCAATGAGCAGTTCTTC.

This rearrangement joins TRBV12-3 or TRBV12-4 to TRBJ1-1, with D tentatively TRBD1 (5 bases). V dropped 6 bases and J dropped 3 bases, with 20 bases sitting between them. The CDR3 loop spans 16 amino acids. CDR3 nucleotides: TGTGCCAGCAGCCCTGGGGGGAAAGGGTACTACACTGAAGCTTTCTTT. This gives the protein CASSPGGKGYYTEAFF.

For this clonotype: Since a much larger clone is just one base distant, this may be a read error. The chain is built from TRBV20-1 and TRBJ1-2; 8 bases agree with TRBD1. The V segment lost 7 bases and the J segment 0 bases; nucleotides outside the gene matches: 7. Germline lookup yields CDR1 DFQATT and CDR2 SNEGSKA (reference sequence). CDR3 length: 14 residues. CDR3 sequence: CSVAGGFANYGYTF. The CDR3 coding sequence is TGCAGTGTTGCAGGGGGCTTCGCTAACTATGGCTACACCTTC.

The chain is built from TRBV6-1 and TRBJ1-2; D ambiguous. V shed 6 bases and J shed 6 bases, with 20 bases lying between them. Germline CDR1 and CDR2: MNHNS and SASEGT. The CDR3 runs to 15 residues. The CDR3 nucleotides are TGTGCCAGCAGGTCTACCGGACTGAACGACAATGGCTACACCTTC. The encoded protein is CASRSTGLNDNGYTF.

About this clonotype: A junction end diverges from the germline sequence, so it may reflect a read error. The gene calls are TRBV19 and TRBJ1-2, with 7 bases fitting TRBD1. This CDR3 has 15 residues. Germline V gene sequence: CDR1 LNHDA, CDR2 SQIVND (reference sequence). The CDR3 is CASSIGQGGNYGYTF. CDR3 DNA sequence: TGCGCCAGTAGTATAGGCCAGGGGGGGAACTATGGCTACACCTTC.

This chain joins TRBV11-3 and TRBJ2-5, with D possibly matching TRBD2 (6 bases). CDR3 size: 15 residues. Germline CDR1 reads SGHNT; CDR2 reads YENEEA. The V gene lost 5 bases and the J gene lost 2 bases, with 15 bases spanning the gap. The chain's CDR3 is CASSTRDWEQETQYF. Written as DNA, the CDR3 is TGTGCCAGCAGCACTCGGGACTGGGAACAAGAGACCCAGTACTTC. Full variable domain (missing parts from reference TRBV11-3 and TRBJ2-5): EAGVVQSPRYKIIEKKQPVAFWCNPISGHNTLYWYLQNLGQGPELLIRYENEEAVDDSQLPKDRFSAERLKGVDSTLKIQPAELGDSAVYLCASSTRDWEQETQYFGPGTRLLVL.

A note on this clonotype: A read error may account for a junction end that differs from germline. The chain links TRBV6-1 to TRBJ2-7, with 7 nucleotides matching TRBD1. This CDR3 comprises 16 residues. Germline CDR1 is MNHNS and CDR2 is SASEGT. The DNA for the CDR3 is TGTGTCAGCAGTGGAACTACGACAGGGCCCTCCTACGAGCAGTACTTC. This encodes CVSSGTTTGPSYEQYF.

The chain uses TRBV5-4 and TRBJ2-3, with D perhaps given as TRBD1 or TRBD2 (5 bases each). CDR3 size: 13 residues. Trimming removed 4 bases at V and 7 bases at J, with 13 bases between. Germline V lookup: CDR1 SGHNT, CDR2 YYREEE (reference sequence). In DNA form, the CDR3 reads TGTGCCAGCAGCCCCGCCGAGGGGTATACGCAGTATTTT. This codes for CASSPAEGYTQYF.

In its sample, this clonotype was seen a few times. The CDR3 loop reads CASSSTGTQYQPQHF. CDR3 sequence (DNA): TGTGCCAGCAGTTCGACCGGGACACAGTATCAGCCCCAGCATTTT. The V call is TRBV6-2 or TRBV6-3, the J call TRBJ1-5; tentatively, D is TRBD1 (6 bases). CDR1 and CDR2 from the germline V gene are MNHEY and SVGEGT. Trimming removed 4 bases from V and 5 bases from J, with 15 bases in between. The CDR3 spans 15 residues.

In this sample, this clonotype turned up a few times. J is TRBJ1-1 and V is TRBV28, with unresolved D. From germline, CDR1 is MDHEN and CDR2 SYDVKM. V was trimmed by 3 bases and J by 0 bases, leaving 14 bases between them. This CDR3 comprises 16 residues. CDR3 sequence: CASSLTADLLNTEAFF. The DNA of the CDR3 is TGTGCCAGCAGTTTGACGGCAGATCTTTTGAACACTGAAGCTTTCTTT.

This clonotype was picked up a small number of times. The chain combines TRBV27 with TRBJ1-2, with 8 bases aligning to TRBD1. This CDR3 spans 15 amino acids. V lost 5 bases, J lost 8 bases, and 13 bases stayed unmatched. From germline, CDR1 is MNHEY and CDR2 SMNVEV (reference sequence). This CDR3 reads CASSAASTGAKGYTF. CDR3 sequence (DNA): TGTGCCAGCAGTGCGGCCTCGACAGGGGCCAAGGGCTACACCTTC.

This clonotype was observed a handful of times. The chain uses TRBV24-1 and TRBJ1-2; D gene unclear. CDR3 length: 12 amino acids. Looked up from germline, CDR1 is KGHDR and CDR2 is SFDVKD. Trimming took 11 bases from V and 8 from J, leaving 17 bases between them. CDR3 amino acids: CASTREGEGYTF. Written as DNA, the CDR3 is TGTGCCAGTACGCGGGAAGGAGAAGGCTACACCTTC.

CDR3 sequence: CASSRGGEETQYF. In DNA, the CDR3 is TGCGCCAGCAGCCGGGGGGGAGAAGAGACCCAGTACTTC. The chain couples TRBV4-1 to TRBJ2-5; 7 nucleotides agree with TRBD2. After removal of 4 bases from V and 3 bases from J, the junction contained 2 bases not matched to a gene. This CDR3 has 13 residues. Looked up from germline, CDR1 is MGHRA and CDR2 is YSYEKL.

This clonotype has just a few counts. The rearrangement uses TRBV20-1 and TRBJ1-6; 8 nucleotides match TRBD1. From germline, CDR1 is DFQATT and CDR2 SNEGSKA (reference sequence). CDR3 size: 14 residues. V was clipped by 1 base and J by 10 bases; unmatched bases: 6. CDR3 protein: CSARVRTGISPLHF. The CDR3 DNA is TGCAGTGCTAGAGTACGGACAGGGATATCACCCCTCCACTTT.

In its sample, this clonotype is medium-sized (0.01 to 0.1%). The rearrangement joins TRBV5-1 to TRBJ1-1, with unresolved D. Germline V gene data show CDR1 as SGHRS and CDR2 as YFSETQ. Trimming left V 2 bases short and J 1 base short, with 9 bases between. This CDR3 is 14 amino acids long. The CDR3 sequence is CASSLREANTEAFF. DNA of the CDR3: TGCGCCAGCAGCTTAAGGGAAGCGAACACTGAAGCTTTCTTT.

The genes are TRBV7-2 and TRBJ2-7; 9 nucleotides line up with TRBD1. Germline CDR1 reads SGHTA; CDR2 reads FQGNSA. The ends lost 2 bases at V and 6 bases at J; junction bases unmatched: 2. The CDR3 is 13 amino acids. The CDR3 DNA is TGTGCCAGCAGCTTAAGGGACAGGGCCGAGCAGTACTTC. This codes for CASSLRDRAEQYF.

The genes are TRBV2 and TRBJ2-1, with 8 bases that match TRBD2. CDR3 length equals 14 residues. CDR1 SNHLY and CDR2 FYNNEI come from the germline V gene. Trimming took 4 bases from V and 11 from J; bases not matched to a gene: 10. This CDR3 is CASSVASGGAQQFF. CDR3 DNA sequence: TGTGCCAGCAGTGTAGCGAGCGGGGGCGCCCAGCAGTTCTTC.

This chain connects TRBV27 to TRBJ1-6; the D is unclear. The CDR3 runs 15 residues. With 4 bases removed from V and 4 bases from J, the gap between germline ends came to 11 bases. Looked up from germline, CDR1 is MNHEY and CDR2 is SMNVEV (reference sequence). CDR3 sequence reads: CASSSSTRYNSPLHF. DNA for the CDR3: TGTGCCAGCAGTTCCTCGACACGGTATAATTCACCCCTCCACTTT.

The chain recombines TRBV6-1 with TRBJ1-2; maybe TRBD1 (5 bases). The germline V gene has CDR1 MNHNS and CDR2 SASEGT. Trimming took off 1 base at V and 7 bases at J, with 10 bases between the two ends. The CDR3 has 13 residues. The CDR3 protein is CASSEGRTSGYTF. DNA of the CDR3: TGTGCCAGCAGTGAAGGAAGGACAAGTGGCTACACCTTC.

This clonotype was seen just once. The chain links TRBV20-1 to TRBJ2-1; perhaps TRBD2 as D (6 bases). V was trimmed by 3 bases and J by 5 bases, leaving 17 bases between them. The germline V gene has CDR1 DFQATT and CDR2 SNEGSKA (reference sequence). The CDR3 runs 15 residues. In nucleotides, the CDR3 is TGCAGTGCTAGGGGCTGGCGACTAGGGAACAATGAGCAGTTCTTC. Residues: CSARGWRLGNNEQFF.

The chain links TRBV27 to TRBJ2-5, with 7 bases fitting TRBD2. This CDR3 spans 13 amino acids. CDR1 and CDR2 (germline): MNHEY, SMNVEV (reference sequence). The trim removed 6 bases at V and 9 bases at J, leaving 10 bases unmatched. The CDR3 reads CASSSGRGRAQYF. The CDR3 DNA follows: TGTGCCAGCAGCTCGGGGCGGGGGAGGGCCCAGTACTTC.

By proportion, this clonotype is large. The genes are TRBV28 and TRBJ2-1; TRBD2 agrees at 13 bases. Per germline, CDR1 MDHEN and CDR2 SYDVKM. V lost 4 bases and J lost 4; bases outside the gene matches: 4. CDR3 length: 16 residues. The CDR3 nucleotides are TGTGCCAGCAGTTCGACTAGCGGGAGGCAATACAATGAGCAGTTCTTC. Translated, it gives CASSSTSGRQYNEQFF.